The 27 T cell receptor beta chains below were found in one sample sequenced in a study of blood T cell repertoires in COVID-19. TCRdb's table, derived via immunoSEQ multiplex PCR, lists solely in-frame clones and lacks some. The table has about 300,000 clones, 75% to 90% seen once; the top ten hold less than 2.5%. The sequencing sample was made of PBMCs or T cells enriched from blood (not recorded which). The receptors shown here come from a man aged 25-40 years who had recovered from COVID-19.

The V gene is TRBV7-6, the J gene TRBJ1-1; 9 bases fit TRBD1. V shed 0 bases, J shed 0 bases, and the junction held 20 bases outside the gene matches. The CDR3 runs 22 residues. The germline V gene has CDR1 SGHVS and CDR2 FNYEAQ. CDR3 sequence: CASSLARWDRARGYSMNTEAFF. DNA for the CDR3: TGTGCCAGCAGCTTAGCGCGGTGGGACAGGGCCCGGGGATATTCGATGAACACTGAAGCTTTCTTT.

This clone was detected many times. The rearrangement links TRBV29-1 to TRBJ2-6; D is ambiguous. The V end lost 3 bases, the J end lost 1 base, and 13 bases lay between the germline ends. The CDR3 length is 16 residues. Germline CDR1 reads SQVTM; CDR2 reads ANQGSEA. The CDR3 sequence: CSVDQAMPSGANVLTF. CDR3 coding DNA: TGCAGCGTTGATCAGGCTATGCCTTCTGGGGCCAACGTCCTGACTTTC.

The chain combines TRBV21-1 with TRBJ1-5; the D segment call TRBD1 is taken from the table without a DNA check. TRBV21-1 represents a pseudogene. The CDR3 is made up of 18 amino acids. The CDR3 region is CASSSTLGDRVGPQPQHF. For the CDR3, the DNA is TGTGCCAGCAGCTCCACCTTGGGGGACAGGGTTGGGCCTCAGCCCCAGCATTTT.

The CDR3, as DNA: TGTGCCACCAGCAGAGTGAAGAGCCGAGAGACCCAGTACTTC. Translated: CATSRVKSRETQYF. The chain couples TRBV15 to TRBJ2-5; D gene uncertain. V lost 1 base to trimming and J lost 4 bases, with 10 bases between them. The CDR3 totals 14 residues. CDR1 and CDR2 (germline): LNHNV, YYDKDF (reference sequence).

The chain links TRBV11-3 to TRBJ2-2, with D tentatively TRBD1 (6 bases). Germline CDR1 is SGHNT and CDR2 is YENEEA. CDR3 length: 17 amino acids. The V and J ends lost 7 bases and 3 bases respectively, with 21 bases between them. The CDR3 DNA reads TGTGCCAGCACCCTCGGGGAGTCTAAGGGGGACACCGGGGAGCTGTTTTTT. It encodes CASTLGESKGDTGELFF.

The CDR3 DNA reads TGTGCCAGCAGCCGTAGTTGGGGGGGAAGCTACGAGCAGTACTTC. Amino acids: CASSRSWGGSYEQYF. The V call is TRBV14, the J call TRBJ2-7, with 7 positions matching TRBD2. The CDR3 totals 15 residues. V lost 4 bases to trimming and J lost 3 bases; unmatched junction nucleotides: 9. CDR1 and CDR2 from the germline V gene are SGHDN and FVKESK.

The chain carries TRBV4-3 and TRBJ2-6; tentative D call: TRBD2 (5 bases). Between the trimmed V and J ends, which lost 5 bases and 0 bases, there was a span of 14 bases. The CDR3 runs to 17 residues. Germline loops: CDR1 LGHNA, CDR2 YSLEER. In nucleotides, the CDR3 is TGCGCCAGCAGCTATCTCCCCCGGGACTCTGGGGCCAACGTCCTGACTTTC. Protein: CASSYLPRDSGANVLTF.

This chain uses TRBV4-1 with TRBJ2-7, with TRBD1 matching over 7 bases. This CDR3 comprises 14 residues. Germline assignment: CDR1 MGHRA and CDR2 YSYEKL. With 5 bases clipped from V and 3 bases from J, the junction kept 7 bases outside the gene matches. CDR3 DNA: TGCGCCAGCAGCGCCCCGGGACAGTTCTACGAGCAGTACTTC. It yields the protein CASSAPGQFYEQYF.

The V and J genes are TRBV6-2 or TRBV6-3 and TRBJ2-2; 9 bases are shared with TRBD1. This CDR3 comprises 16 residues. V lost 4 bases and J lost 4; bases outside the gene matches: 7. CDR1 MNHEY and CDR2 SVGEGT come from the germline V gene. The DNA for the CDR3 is TGTGCCAGCAGTTTACCGGGACAGGGCCCCACCGGGGAGCTGTTTTTT. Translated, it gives CASSLPGQGPTGELFF.

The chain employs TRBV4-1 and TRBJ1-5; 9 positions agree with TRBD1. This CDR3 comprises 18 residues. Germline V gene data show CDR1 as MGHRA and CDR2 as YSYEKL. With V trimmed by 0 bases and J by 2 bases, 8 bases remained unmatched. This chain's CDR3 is CASSQDVGGQGRNQPQHF. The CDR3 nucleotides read TGCGCCAGCAGCCAAGATGTGGGGGGACAGGGCCGCAATCAGCCCCAGCATTTT.

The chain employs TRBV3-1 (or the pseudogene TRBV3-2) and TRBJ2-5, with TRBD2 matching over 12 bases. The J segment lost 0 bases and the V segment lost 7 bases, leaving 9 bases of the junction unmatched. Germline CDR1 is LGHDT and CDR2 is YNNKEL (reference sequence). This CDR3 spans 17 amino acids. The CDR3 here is CASTAKTSGGYQETQYF. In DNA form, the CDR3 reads TGTGCCAGCACCGCTAAAACTAGCGGGGGGTACCAAGAGACCCAGTACTTC.

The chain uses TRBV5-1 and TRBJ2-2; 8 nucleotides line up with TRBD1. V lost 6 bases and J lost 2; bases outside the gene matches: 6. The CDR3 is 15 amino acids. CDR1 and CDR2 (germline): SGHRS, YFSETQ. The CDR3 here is CASKGQGANTGELFF. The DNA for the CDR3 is TGCGCCAGCAAAGGCCAGGGGGCAAACACCGGGGAGCTGTTTTTT.

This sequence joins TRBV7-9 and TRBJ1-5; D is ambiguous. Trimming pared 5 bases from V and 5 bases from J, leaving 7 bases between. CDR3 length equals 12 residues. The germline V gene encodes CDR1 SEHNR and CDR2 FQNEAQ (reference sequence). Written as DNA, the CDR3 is TGTGCCAGCAGCCGAGAGGATCAGCCCCAGCATTTT. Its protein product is CASSREDQPQHF.

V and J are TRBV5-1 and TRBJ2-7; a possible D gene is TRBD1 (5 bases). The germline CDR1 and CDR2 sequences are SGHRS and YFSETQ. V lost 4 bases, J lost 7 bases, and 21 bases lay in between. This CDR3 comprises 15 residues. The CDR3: CASSNGRQGALEQYF. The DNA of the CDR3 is TGCGCCAGCAGCAATGGTCGCCAGGGCGCCCTAGAGCAGTACTTC.

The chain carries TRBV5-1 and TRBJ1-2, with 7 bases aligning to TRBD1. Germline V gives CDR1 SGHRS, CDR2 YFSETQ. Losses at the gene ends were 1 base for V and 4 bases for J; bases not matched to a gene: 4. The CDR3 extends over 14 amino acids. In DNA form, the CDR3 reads TGCGCCAGCAGCTTGAGGTCAGGGGGCTATGGCTACACCTTC. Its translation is CASSLRSGGYGYTF.

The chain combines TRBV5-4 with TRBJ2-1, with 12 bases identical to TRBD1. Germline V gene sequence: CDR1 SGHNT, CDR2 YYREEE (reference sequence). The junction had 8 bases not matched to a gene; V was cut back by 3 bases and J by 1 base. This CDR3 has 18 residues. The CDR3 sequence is CASSSHPGQGASYNEQFF. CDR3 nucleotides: TGTGCCAGCAGCTCCCATCCGGGACAGGGGGCTTCCTACAATGAGCAGTTCTTC.

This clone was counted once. CDR3 DNA sequence: TGTGCCAGCAGCTTGGATTCGGGGAACATTCAGTACTTC. It translates to CASSLDSGNIQYF. This chain uses TRBV5-4 with TRBJ2-4; D possibly corresponds to TRBD2 (5 bases). The germline V gene encodes CDR1 SGHNT and CDR2 YYREEE (reference sequence). V was trimmed by 0 bases and J by 7 bases, leaving 8 bases between them. The CDR3 contains 13 residues.

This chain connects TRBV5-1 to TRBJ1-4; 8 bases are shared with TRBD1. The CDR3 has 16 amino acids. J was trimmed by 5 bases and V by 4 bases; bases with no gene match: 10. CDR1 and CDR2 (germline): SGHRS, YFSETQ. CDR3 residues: CASSPTQGAGNEKLFF. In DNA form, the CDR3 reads TGCGCCAGCAGCCCCACTCAGGGGGCAGGGAATGAAAAACTGTTTTTT.

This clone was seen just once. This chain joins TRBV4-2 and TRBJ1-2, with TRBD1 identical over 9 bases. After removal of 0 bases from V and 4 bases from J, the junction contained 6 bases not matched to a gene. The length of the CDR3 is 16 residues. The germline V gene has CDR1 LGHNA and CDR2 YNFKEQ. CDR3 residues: CASSQEGTGSSYGYTF. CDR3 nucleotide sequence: TGTGCCAGCAGCCAAGAAGGGACAGGGTCTTCCTATGGCTACACCTTC.

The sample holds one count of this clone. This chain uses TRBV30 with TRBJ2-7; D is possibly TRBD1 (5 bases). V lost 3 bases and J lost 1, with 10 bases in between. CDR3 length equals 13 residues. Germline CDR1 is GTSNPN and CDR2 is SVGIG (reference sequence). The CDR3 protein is CAWSRDSSYEQYF. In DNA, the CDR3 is TGTGCCTGGAGCCGAGACAGTTCCTACGAGCAGTACTTC.

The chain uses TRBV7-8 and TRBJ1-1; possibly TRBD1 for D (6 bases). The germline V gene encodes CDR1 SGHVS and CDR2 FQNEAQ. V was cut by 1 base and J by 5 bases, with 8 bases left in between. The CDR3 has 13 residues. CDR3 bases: TGTGCCAGCAGCTTAGGCCAGGGGACTGAAGCTTTCTTT. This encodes CASSLGQGTEAFF.

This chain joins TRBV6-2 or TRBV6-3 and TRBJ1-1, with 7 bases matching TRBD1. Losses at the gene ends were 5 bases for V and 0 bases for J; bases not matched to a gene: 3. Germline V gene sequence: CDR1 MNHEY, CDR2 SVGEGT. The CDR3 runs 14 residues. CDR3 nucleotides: TGTGCCAGCAGTATACAGGGGATGAACACTGAAGCTTTCTTT. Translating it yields CASSIQGMNTEAFF.

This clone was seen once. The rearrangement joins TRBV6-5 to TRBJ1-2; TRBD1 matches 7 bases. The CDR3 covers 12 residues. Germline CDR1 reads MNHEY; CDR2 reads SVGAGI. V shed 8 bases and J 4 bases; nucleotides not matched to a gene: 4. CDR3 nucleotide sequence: TGTGCCAGCGGTCGGGACAGCTATGGCTACACCTTC. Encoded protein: CASGRDSYGYTF.

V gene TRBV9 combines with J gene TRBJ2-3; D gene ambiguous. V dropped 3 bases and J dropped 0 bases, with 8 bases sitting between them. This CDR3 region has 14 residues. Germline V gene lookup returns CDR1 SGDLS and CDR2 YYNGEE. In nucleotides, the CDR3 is TGTGCCAGCAGCGCGTGGCCCAGCACAGATACGCAGTATTTT. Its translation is CASSAWPSTDTQYF.

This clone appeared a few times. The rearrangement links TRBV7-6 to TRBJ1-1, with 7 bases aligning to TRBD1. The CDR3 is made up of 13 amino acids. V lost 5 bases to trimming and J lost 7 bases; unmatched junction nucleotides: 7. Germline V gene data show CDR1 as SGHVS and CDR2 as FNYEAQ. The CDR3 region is CASSARSGGEAFF. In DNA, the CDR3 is TGTGCCAGCAGCGCCCGCTCAGGGGGTGAAGCTTTCTTT.

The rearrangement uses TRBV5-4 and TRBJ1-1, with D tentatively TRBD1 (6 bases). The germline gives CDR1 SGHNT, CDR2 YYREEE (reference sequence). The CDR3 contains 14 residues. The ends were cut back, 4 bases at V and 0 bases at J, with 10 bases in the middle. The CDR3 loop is CASSPRTVNTEAFF. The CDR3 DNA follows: TGTGCCAGCAGCCCCAGGACAGTGAACACTGAAGCTTTCTTT.

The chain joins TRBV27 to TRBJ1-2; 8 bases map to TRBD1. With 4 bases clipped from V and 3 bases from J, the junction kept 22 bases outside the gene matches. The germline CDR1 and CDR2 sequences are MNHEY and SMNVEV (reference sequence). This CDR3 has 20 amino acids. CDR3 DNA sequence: TGTGCCAGCAGTTCATACTTGCGTGCAGGGGGCGCGGGTTCGGACTATGGCTACACCTTC. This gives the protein CASSSYLRAGGAGSDYGYTF.